This T cell receptor (beta chain) comes out of a study of T cells in Graves' hyperthyroidism and ophthalmopathy. Overall study results and limits: Expanded thyroid clonotypes (above 0.001) were mostly also found in blood. The model foresaw ophthalmopathy a median roughly 6.5 months prior to onset.

Authors of the study amplified TCR beta CDR3 regions from RNA transcripts. Initially, a first-round RT-PCR of the TCR CDR3 employed the HTBI primer set. TCRdb re-derived calls from the multiplex PCR reads in MiXCR, one entry per CDR3 protein. Among about 250,000 distinct CDR3 sequences, about 20% were seen once, and the ten largest hold 50% to 75%. Ophthalmopathy cases met thresholds of Clinical Activity Score at least 3, NOSPECS grade at least 4 and duration under 3 months. Fresh 10 ml peripheral blood yielded PBMCs. In its sample, this clonotype was seen many times. Its target is not known. The CDR3 is made up of 13 amino acids. The germline V gene has CDR1 LGHDT and CDR2 YNNKEL (reference sequence). With 5 bases removed from V and 5 bases from J, the gap between germline ends came to 12 bases.

This receptor was obtained from a man aged 25 to 40 with Graves' ophthalmopathy. The source material was blood. The chain recombines TRBV3-1 with TRBJ1-1; tentative D call: TRBD1 (5 bases). The chain's CDR3 is CASSRGVRTEAFF. The CDR3 bases are TGTGCCAGCAGCAGAGGGGTTAGGACTGAAGCTTTCTTT.